This entry lists 9 T cell receptor beta chains sequenced from one sample in a study of immune reconstitution after stem cell transplant in scleroderma. TCRdb re-analysed the RT-PCR reads in MiXCR, keeping a single row per CDR3 protein. The profile shows 1,500 to 2,000 distinct CDR3 sequences, roughly 13% of them singletons. Collection took place before or after autologous hematopoietic stem cell transplantation (not recorded which). These TCRs come from a female donor with systemic sclerosis.

The sample holds many counts of this clonotype. This sequence joins TRBV20-1 and TRBJ2-3; tentative D call: TRBD2 (5 bases). The germline V and J ends were trimmed by 0 bases and 4 bases, with 17 bases remaining between them. Germline CDR1 reads DFQATT; CDR2 reads SNEGSKA (reference sequence). The CDR3 has 16 amino acids. The CDR3 DNA follows: TGCAGTGCTAGAGATCGACCTAGCAGATCGGCAGATACGCAGTATTTT. Protein: CSARDRPSRSADTQYF.

Sample share makes this clonotype medium-sized. The CDR3 is CASQGENTEAFF. In nucleotides, the CDR3 is TGTGCCAGCCAGGGGGAGAACACTGAAGCTTTCTTT. The chain carries TRBV12-3 or TRBV12-4 and TRBJ1-1; 7 bases fit TRBD1. The junction had 1 base not matched to a gene; V was cut back by 8 bases and J by 1 base. This CDR3 has 12 amino acids.

Of note for this clonotype: A junction end diverges from the germline sequence, so it may reflect a read error. The chain is built from TRBV6-1 and TRBJ1-1, with D maybe TRBD1 (6 bases). The CDR3 extends over 15 amino acids. Germline CDR1 and CDR2: MNHNS and SASEGT. CDR3 sequence (DNA): TGTGCCGGCAGTGAAGCGCTTGGGGGCGGAATAGAAGCTTTCTTT. Its protein is CAGSEALGGGIEAFF.

This clonotype ranks as medium-sized. The rearrangement uses TRBV4-1 and TRBJ2-5; the D gene could be TRBD1 or TRBD2 (6 bases each). The CDR3 runs to 15 residues. From germline, CDR1 is MGHRA and CDR2 YSYEKL. V dropped 4 bases and J dropped 1 base, with 13 bases sitting between them. CDR3 coding DNA: TGCGCCAGCAGCCCCGGGGGCGCGGTCCAAGAGACCCAGTACTTC. Translation: CASSPGGAVQETQYF.

By frequency in the sample, this clonotype is medium-sized. The chain uses TRBV18 and TRBJ1-4; 9 bases agree with TRBD1. From germline, CDR1 is KGHSH and CDR2 LQKENI. Trimming removed 4 bases from V and 5 bases from J; junction bases left unmatched: 5. The CDR3 totals 15 residues. The CDR3 is CASSRGTGRNEKLFF. For the CDR3, the DNA is TGTGCCAGCTCACGGGGGACAGGGCGAAATGAAAAACTGTTTTTT. The full variable domain, rest sourced from reference TRBV18 and TRBJ1-4, is NAGVMQNPRHLVRRRGQEARLRCSPMKGHSHVYWYRQLPEEGLKFMVYLQKENIIDESGMPKERFSAEFPKEGPSILRIQQVVRGDSAAYFCASSRGTGRNEKLFFGSGTQLSVL.

Sample share makes this clonotype medium-sized. The V call is TRBV5-1, the J call TRBJ2-1, with a tentative D call TRBD2 (6 bases). Germline-derived CDR1 and CDR2 are SGHRS and YFSETQ. V was trimmed by 4 bases and J by 0 bases, leaving 11 bases between them. The CDR3 totals 15 residues. CDR3: CASSPAGSSYNEQFF. CDR3 DNA: TGCGCCAGCAGCCCGGCGGGGTCCTCCTACAATGAGCAGTTCTTC.

This clonotype is medium-sized (0.01 to 0.1%). The chain links TRBV5-5 to TRBJ2-7; the D gene is possibly TRBD2 (5 bases). V was cut by 0 bases and J by 2 bases, with 12 bases left in between. The CDR3 totals 15 residues. Germline loops: CDR1 SGHKS, CDR2 YYEKEE (reference sequence). In DNA form, the CDR3 reads TGTGCCAGCAGCTTGGCCACCGGGGTAGCCTACGAGCAGTACTTC. This codes for CASSLATGVAYEQYF.

A note on this clonotype: One end of the junction varies from germline; a read error may be responsible. CDR3 DNA sequence: TGCGCCAGTGGTATCTCCGGGGGGAATGGGCAGTTCTTC. Its translation: CASGISGGNGQFF. The genes are TRBV4-3 and TRBJ2-1, with TRBD2 matching 7 bases. The CDR3 spans 13 residues. Germline V gene lookup returns CDR1 LGHNA and CDR2 YSLEER.

The CDR3 loop is CASSQGRDRETQYF. CDR3 bases: TGTGCCAGCAGCCAAGGCCGGGACAGAGAGACCCAGTACTTC. The chain is built from TRBV14 and TRBJ2-5; 7 nucleotides match TRBD1. The CDR3 extends over 14 amino acids. Losses at the gene ends were 1 base for V and 4 bases for J; bases not matched to a gene: 3. Looked up from germline, CDR1 is SGHDN and CDR2 is FVKESK. Using reference TRBV14 and TRBJ2-5 for the parts outside the CDR3, the full variable domain is EAGVTQFPSHSVIEKGQTVTLRCDPISGHDNLYWYRRVMGKEIKFLLHFVKESKQDESGMPNNRFLAERTGGTYSTLKVQPAELEDSGVYFCASSQGRDRETQYFGPGTRLLVL.